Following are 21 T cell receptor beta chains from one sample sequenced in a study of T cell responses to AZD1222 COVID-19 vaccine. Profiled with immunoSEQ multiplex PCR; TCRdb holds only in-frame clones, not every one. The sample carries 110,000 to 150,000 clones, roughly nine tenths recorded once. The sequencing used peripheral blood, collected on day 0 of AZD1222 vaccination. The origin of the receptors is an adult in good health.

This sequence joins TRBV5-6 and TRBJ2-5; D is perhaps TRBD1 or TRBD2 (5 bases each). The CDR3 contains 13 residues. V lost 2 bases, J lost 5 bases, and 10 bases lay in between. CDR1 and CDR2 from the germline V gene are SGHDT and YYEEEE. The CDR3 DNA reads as TGTGCCAGCAGCTTATTGAGGGGCGAGACCCAGTACTTC. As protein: CASSLLRGETQYF.

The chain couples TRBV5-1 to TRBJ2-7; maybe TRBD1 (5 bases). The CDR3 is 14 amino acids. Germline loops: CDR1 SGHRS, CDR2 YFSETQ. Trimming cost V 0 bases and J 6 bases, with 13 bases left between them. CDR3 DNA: TGCGCCAGCAGCTTGGTGTTACAGGCACCCGAGCAGTACTTC. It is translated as CASSLVLQAPEQYF.

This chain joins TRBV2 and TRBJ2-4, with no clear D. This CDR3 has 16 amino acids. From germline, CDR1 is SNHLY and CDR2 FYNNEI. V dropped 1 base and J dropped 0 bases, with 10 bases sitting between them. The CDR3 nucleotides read TGTGCCAGCAGTGAAGAGCCTAGATTAGCCAAAAACATTCAGTACTTC. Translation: CASSEEPRLAKNIQYF.

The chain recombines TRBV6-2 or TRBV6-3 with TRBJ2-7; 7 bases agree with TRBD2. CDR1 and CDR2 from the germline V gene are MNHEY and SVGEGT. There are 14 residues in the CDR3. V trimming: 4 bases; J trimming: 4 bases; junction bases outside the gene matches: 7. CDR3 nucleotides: TGTGCCAGCAGTTGGGTTAGCGGGCCGTACGAGCAGTACTTC. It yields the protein CASSWVSGPYEQYF.

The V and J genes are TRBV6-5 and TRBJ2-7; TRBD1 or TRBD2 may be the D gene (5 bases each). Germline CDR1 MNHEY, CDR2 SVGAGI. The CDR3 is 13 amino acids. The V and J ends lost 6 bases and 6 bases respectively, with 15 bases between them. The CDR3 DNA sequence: TGTGCCAGCAGCCGGGACCCCTTCGCCGAGCAGTACTTC. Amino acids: CASSRDPFAEQYF.

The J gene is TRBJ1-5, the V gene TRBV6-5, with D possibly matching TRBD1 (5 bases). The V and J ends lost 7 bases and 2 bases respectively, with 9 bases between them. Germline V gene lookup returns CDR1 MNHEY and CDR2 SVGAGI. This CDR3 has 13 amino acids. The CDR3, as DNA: TGTGCCAGCAAAAGACAGCGCAATCAGCCCCAGCATTTT. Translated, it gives CASKRQRNQPQHF.

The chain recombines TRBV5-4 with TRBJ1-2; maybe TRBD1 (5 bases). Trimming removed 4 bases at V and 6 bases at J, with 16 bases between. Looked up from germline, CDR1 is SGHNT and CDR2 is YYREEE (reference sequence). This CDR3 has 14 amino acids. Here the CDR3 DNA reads TGTGCCAGCAGCATTCCCGGAGAGGGGAATGGCTACACCTTC. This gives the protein CASSIPGEGNGYTF.

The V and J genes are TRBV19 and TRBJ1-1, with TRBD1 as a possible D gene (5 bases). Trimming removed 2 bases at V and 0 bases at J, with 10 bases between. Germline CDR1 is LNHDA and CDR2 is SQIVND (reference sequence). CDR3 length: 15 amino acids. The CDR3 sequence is CASSIIDSLNTEAFF. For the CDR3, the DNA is TGTGCCAGTAGTATAATCGACAGCCTGAACACTGAAGCTTTCTTT.

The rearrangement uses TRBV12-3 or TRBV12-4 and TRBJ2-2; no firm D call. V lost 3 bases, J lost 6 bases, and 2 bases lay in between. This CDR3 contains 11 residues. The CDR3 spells CASSFPGELFF. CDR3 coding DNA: TGTGCCAGCAGTTTCCCCGGGGAGCTGTTTTTT.

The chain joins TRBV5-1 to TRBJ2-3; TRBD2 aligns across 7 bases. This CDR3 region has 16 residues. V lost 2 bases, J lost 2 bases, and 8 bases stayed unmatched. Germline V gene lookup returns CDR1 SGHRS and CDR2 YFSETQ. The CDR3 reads CASSFEGRGFTDTQYF. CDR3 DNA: TGCGCCAGCAGCTTCGAGGGGCGGGGGTTCACAGATACGCAGTATTTT.

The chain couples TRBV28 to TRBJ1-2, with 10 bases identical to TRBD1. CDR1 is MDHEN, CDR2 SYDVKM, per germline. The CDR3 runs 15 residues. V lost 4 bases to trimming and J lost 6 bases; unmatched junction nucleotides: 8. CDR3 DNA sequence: TGTGCCAGCAGTTCCCAATCGACAGGGGGCCATGGCTACACCTTC. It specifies CASSSQSTGGHGYTF.

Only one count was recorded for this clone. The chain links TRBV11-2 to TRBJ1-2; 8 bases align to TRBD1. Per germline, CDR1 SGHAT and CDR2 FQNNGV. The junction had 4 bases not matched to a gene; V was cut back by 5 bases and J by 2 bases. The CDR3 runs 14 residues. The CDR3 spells CASSPRTGNYGYTF. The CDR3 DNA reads TGTGCCAGCAGCCCCCGGACAGGGAACTATGGCTACACCTTC.

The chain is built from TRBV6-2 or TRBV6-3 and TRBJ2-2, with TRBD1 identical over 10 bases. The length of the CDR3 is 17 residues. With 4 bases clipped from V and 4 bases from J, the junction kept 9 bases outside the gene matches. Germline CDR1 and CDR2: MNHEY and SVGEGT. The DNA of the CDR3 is TGTGCCAGCAGTTCCTCACGGACAGGGGGTGTCACCGGGGAGCTGTTTTTT. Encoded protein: CASSSSRTGGVTGELFF.

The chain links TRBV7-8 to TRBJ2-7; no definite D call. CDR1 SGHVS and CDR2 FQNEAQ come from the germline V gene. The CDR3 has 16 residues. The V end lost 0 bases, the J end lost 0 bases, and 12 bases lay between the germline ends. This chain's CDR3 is CASSLARTSSSYEQYF. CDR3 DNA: TGTGCCAGCAGCTTAGCGAGGACCTCAAGCTCCTACGAGCAGTACTTC.

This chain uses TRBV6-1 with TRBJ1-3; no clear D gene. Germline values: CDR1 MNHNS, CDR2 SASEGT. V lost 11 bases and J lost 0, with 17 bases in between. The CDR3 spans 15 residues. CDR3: CASQPGGSSGNTIYF. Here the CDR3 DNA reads TGTGCCTCCCAACCCGGCGGGAGCTCTGGAAACACCATATATTTT.

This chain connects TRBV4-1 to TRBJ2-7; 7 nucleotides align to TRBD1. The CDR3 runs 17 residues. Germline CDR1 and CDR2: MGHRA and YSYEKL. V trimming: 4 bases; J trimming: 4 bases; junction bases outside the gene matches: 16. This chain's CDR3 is CASSPGDSTRSGYEQYF. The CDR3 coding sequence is TGCGCCAGCAGCCCTGGGGACAGTACCCGTTCTGGATACGAGCAGTACTTC.

The CDR3 is CASSLAWTSGRRAETQYF. The CDR3 coding sequence is TGTGCCAGCAGCTTAGCGTGGACTAGCGGGAGGAGGGCTGAGACCCAGTACTTC. The V and J genes are TRBV13 and TRBJ2-5; 14 bases are a match to TRBD2. CDR1 and CDR2 from the germline V gene are PRHDT and FYEKMQ (reference sequence). The trim removed 1 base at V and 5 bases at J, leaving 9 bases unmatched. The CDR3 has 18 amino acids. Full variable domain (rest looked up from reference TRBV13 and TRBJ2-5): AAGVIQSPRHLIKEKRETATLKCYPIPRHDTVYWYQQGPGQDPQFLISFYEKMQSDKGSIPDRFSAQQFSDYHSELNMSSLELGDSALYFCASSLAWTSGRRAETQYFGPGTRLLVL.

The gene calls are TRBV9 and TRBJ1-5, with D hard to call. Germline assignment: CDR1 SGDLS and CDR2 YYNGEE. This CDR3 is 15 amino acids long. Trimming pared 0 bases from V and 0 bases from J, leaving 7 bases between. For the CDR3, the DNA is TGTGCCAGCAGCGTAGGGATCTCTAGCAATCAGCCCCAGCATTTT. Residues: CASSVGISSNQPQHF.

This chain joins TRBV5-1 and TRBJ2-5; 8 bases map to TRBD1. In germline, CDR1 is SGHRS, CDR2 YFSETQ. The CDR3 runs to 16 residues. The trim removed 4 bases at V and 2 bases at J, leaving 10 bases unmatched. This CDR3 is CASSPASGTGQETQYF. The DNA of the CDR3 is TGCGCCAGCAGCCCAGCGTCCGGGACAGGACAAGAGACCCAGTACTTC.

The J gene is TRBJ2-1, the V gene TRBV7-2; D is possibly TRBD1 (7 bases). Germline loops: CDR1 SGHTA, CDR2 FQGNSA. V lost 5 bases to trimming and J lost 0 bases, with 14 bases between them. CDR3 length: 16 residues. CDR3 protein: CASSGQGGSSYNEQFF. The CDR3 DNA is TGTGCCAGCAGCGGCCAGGGGGGAAGCTCCTACAATGAGCAGTTCTTC.

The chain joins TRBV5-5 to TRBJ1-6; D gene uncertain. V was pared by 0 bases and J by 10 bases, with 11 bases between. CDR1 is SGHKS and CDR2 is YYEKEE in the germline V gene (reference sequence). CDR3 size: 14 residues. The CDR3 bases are TGTGCCAGCAGCTTGGTACCGGGAGGCTCACCCCTCCACTTT. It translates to CASSLVPGGSPLHF.